This TCR beta chain was sequenced during a study of cytomegalovirus exposure and HLA in healthy donors. Turning to the study itself: According to later analysis, the same platform produced the 120 validation and around 730 first-cohort repertoires. General study results and limits: Cytomegalovirus association was listed for under 200 TCR beta chains. Whilst most TCR sequences proved rare, a subset of public TCRs occurred across many donors.

The donors belonged to the approximately 120-subject validation cohort, separate from the approximately 700-subject first cohort. Remarks on this clone: Antigen specificity is unknown.

The CDR3 totals 16 residues. Trimming left V 4 bases short and J 3 bases short, with 18 bases between. In germline, CDR1 is MNHEY, CDR2 SMNVEV (reference sequence). Some clones are missing from TCRdb's copy, which holds only in-frame ones; the method was immunoSEQ multiplex PCR. The sample shows some 210,000 clones, around 87% of them seen only once. Specimen: PBMCs. The rearrangement links TRBV27 to TRBJ1-1; perhaps TRBD1 as D (6 bases). This sequence was found in a woman under 30 in good health and CMV-seropositive. This chain's CDR3 is CASSSLDRFWDTEAFF. DNA of the CDR3: TGTGCCAGCAGTTCCCTCGACAGGTTTTGGGACACTGAAGCTTTCTTT.